Listed here is a single TCR beta chain. The germline CDR1 and CDR2 sequences are SGHKS and YYEKEE (reference sequence). Germline trimming cut 4 bases from V and 5 bases from J; bases unmatched to any gene: 6. The CDR3 totals 15 residues. These data are taken from a study of follicular helper T cells after annual influenza vaccination. Libraries were prepared by immunoSEQ multiplex PCR; TCRdb keeps only in-frame clonotypes and omits some of them. The table includes around 600 clones, 81% detected once. As to time point: 2015-2016 season, 7 days after influenza vaccination. The source material was CXCR5+ CD38+ circulating T follicular helper cells from blood, sampled 7 days after influenza vaccination. The subset denotes: circulating Tfh, non-naive CD4+CXCR5+PD-1+ (ICOS+CD38+ or ICOS-CD38-). This TCR came from an adult who received the influenza vaccine. The rearrangement links TRBV5-5 to TRBJ2-2; 9 nucleotides agree with TRBD2. CDR3 loop: CASSPIAGATGELFF. The CDR3 nucleotides are TGTGCCAGCAGCCCGATAGCGGGAGCTACCGGGGAGCTGTTTTTT.